The clone carrying this TCR beta chain was found once. The data derive from a study of radiotherapy plus CTLA-4 blockade in lung cancer. The length of the CDR3 is 13 residues. Germline loops: CDR1 SGDLS, CDR2 YYNGEE. Between the trimmed V and J ends, which lost 2 bases and 7 bases, there was a span of 12 bases. The table came from immunoSEQ multiplex PCR; TCRdb's copy has only in-frame clones and leaves some out. The repertoire includes about 120,000 clones, roughly 80% of them detected once, and 3.3% sits in the top ten. This TCR was recovered from a human donor with non-small cell lung cancer that progressed on radiotherapy plus ipilimumab. Some clones in this sample may be carry-over from other donors' samples. The starting material was peripheral blood, obtained from a patient treated with radiotherapy plus ipilimumab. This chain uses TRBV9 with TRBJ2-5; D could derive from TRBD1 or TRBD2 (5 bases each). CDR3 amino acids: CASSVGAGSTQYF. CDR3 DNA: TGTGCCAGCAGCGTGGGAGCAGGGTCGACCCAGTACTTC.